The clone carrying this T cell receptor beta chain was counted between two and nine times. Its antigen is undetermined. MiXCR, run by TCRdb on the 5' RACE reads, gives a single entry per CDR3 protein. The sample contains 180,000 or so distinct CDR3 sequences, around a tenth of which appear only once. The data belong to a study of T-cell memory formation after mild COVID-19. Study in general: TCR clusters largely stayed donor specific. Study findings and constraints: Second-wave clones with a day 37 peak had unconfirmed SARS-CoV-2 specificity. Contracting CD8+ clones were enriched in EMRA, CD4+ mainly in CM and EM.

Sequencing used PBMCs or a T cell subset sorted from them (not recorded which). This TCR was sampled from a man aged 18 to 30 who had mild COVID-19 (a few samples of this study predate the infection). Cell type and time point are not known.

The CDR3 DNA is TGTGCCAGCTCACCCGGGACAGACAGGGAGACCCAGTACTTC. This codes for CASSPGTDRETQYF. The J gene is TRBJ2-5, the V gene TRBV18; 7 bases map to TRBD1. The CDR3 is made up of 14 amino acids. V shed 3 bases, J shed 5 bases, and the junction held 6 bases outside the gene matches. Germline values: CDR1 KGHSH, CDR2 LQKENI.